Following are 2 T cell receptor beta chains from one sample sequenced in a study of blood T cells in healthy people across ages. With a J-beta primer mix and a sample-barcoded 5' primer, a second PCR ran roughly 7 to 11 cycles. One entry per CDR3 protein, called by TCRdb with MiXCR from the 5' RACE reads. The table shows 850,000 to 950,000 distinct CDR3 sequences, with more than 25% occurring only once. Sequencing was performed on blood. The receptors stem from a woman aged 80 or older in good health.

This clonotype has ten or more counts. As DNA, the CDR3 is TGTGCCAGCAGCCCGACTAGCGGGGGGGCAGGAGATACGCAGTATTTT. Amino acids: CASSPTSGGAGDTQYF. The V call is TRBV3-1, the J call TRBJ2-3, with TRBD2 matching over 14 bases. After removal of 4 bases from V and 5 bases from J, the junction contained 5 bases not matched to a gene. The germline gives CDR1 LGHDT, CDR2 YNNKEL (reference sequence). The CDR3 is 16 amino acids.

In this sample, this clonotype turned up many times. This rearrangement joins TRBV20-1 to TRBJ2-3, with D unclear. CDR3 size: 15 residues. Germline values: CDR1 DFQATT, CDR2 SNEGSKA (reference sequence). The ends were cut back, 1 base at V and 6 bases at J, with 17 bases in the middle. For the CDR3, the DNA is TGCAGTGCTAGAGCCACCTATGGACCCTCGGATACGCAGTATTTT. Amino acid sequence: CSARATYGPSDTQYF.